These 16 T cell receptor beta chains were all obtained from the same sample, sequenced in a study of long-term antiretroviral therapy in people with HIV. Running of the v3.0 immunoSEQ assay took place at survey level. Sequencing was performed with immunoSEQ multiplex PCR; in TCRdb, only in-frame clones are kept and a portion is missing. This table holds 8,000 to 10,000 clones, about 81% found once. Sequences were derived from unsorted PBMCs, sampled 0.7 years after starting antiretroviral therapy. These receptors were collected from a man aged 40-55 years with HIV.

This chain links TRBV6-1 with TRBJ2-6; D call uncertain. Germline V CDR1 and CDR2: MNHNS, SASEGT. V was shortened by 2 bases and J by 0 bases, with 8 bases between the two germline ends. CDR3 length equals 16 residues. The chain's CDR3 is CASSEQERSGANVLTF. In nucleotides, the CDR3 is TGTGCCAGCAGTGAACAAGAGCGCTCTGGGGCCAACGTCCTGACTTTC.

There are a few counts of this clone. V and J are TRBV27 and TRBJ2-7; D is perhaps TRBD2 (5 bases). This CDR3 is 12 amino acids long. Germline V gives CDR1 MNHEY, CDR2 SMNVEV (reference sequence). V gave up 5 bases and J gave up 7 bases, with 12 bases separating them. The CDR3 DNA reads as TGTGCCAGCAGTGCGCTACTAGGGGAGCAGTACTTC. As protein: CASSALLGEQYF.

The gene calls are TRBV29-1 and TRBJ2-3, with 8 bases fitting TRBD1. After removal of 7 bases from V and 3 bases from J, the junction contained 12 bases not matched to a gene. Germline-derived CDR1 and CDR2 are SQVTM and ANQGSEA. The CDR3 runs to 15 residues. For the CDR3, the DNA is TGCAGCGCCCGAGGACAGGGCGGAAGGACAGATACGCAGTATTTT. Translating gives CSARGQGGRTDTQYF.

The chain uses TRBV14 and TRBJ2-1; 7 bases are shared with TRBD2. Germline V gene lookup returns CDR1 SGHDN and CDR2 FVKESK. This CDR3 is built from 15 residues. Germline trimming cut 4 bases from V and 3 bases from J; bases unmatched to any gene: 6. This CDR3 is CASSLWEGNYNEQFF. The CDR3 bases are TGTGCCAGCAGCCTATGGGAGGGAAACTACAATGAGCAGTTCTTC.

The chain has TRBV18 and TRBJ2-7, with TRBD2 as a possible D gene (5 bases). CDR3 length: 12 residues. Germline values: CDR1 KGHSH, CDR2 LQKENI. The V end lost 3 bases, the J end lost 5 bases, and 8 bases lay between the germline ends. CDR3 DNA: TGTGCCAGCTCACCTGAGCGGCACGAGCAGTACTTC. Encoded protein: CASSPERHEQYF.

This chain links TRBV6-1 with TRBJ2-5, with D possibly matching TRBD2 (6 bases). The CDR3 runs to 13 residues. V was cut by 4 bases and J by 2 bases, with 8 bases left in between. CDR1 and CDR2 (germline): MNHNS, SASEGT. In DNA, the CDR3 is TGTGCCAGCAGTGTAGCGGAGCAAGAGACCCAGTACTTC. As protein: CASSVAEQETQYF.

The chain has TRBV19 and TRBJ2-2; 8 nucleotides line up with TRBD1. The junction had 4 bases not matched to a gene; V was cut back by 4 bases and J by 6 bases. The CDR3 totals 14 residues. Germline-derived CDR1 and CDR2 are LNHDA and SQIVND (reference sequence). The CDR3 spells CASSTLQGAGELFF. The CDR3 DNA is TGTGCCAGTAGTACCCTACAGGGGGCCGGGGAGCTGTTTTTT. The whole variable domain, filled in from reference TRBV19 and TRBJ2-2, reads DGGITQSPKYLFRKEGQNVTLSCEQNLNHDAMYWYRQDPGQGLRLIYYSQIVNDFQKGDIAEGYSVSREKKESFPLTVTSAQKNPTAFYLCASSTLQGAGELFFGEGSRLTVL.

This clone was picked up a small number of times. V usage is TRBV2 and J usage is TRBJ1-5; no clear D. V was shortened by 1 base and J by 6 bases, with 10 bases between the two germline ends. Germline values: CDR1 SNHLY, CDR2 FYNNEI. CDR3 length: 14 residues. The CDR3 region is CASSEGGEGQPQHF. CDR3 bases: TGTGCCAGCAGTGAAGGGGGAGAGGGTCAGCCCCAGCATTTT.

The V call is TRBV19, the J call TRBJ1-5; 7 nucleotides match TRBD1. The V segment lost 3 bases and the J segment 6 bases; nucleotides outside the gene matches: 11. Germline-derived CDR1 and CDR2 are LNHDA and SQIVND (reference sequence). This CDR3 spans 16 amino acids. The CDR3 DNA follows: TGTGCCAGTAGTATCCCAACAGGGGTGTTTGTTCAGCCCCAGCATTTT. Amino acid sequence: CASSIPTGVFVQPQHF.

Here the CDR3 DNA reads TGTGCCAGCAGCGTAGAGGGGACAGGGGACACTGAAGCTTTCTTT. Translated, it gives CASSVEGTGDTEAFF. The gene calls are TRBV9 and TRBJ1-1; 10 nucleotides align to TRBD1. The CDR3 length is 15 residues. Germline lookup yields CDR1 SGDLS and CDR2 YYNGEE. Trimming removed 0 bases from V and 3 bases from J; junction bases left unmatched: 2.

CDR3: CASNPLAGVTETQYF. The CDR3 region has the DNA TGTGCCAGCAACCCACTAGCGGGAGTCACAGAGACCCAGTACTTC. The chain links TRBV7-9 to TRBJ2-5, with 11 bases identical to TRBD2. CDR1 and CDR2 (germline): SEHNR, FQNEAQ (reference sequence). The J segment lost 4 bases and the V segment lost 7 bases, leaving 8 bases of the junction unmatched. CDR3 length: 15 amino acids.

J is TRBJ2-7 and V is TRBV5-1; D is possibly TRBD2 (5 bases). This CDR3 contains 13 residues. Germline V CDR1 and CDR2: SGHRS, YFSETQ. Trimming cost V 4 bases and J 1 base, with 9 bases left between them. The CDR3 DNA reads as TGCGCCAGCAGCCCTGGACTTTCCTACGAGCAGTACTTC. Amino acids: CASSPGLSYEQYF.

This clone appeared a few times. The rearrangement joins TRBV7-9 to TRBJ1-5, with TRBD1 matching over 8 bases. After removal of 5 bases from V and 2 bases from J, the junction contained 11 bases not matched to a gene. Germline V gives CDR1 SEHNR, CDR2 FQNEAQ (reference sequence). This CDR3 is 17 amino acids long. Written as DNA, the CDR3 is TGTGCCAGCAGCCCGGGACAGGAGGGGGATGGCAATCAGCCCCAGCATTTT. Protein sequence: CASSPGQEGDGNQPQHF.

This clone was seen a single time. The chain joins TRBV19 to TRBJ1-5, with TRBD1 matching over 8 bases. This CDR3 contains 17 residues. Germline V gene data show CDR1 as LNHDA and CDR2 as SQIVND (reference sequence). J lost 6 bases, V lost 7 bases, and 17 bases had no gene match. The CDR3 coding sequence is TGTGCCAGTAAGCGGGAGACAGGGGTCATGGATGGTCAGCCCCAGCATTTT. As protein: CASKRETGVMDGQPQHF.

J is TRBJ2-2 and V is TRBV5-1; 8 bases agree with TRBD2. The trim removed 3 bases at V and 7 bases at J, leaving 8 bases unmatched. From germline, CDR1 is SGHRS and CDR2 YFSETQ. The CDR3 loop spans 15 amino acids. The DNA of the CDR3 is TGCGCCAGCAGCTGGCCCCGGACTAGCAGCGGGGAGCTGTTTTTT. Protein: CASSWPRTSSGELFF.

V usage is TRBV30 and J usage is TRBJ2-7; TRBD1 agrees at 9 bases. This CDR3 region has 14 residues. Germline loops: CDR1 GTSNPN, CDR2 SVGIG (reference sequence). Trimming took 5 bases from V and 2 from J; bases not matched to a gene: 7. The CDR3 coding sequence is TGTGCCTGGTTCGGGACAGGGCTCACCTACGAGCAGTACTTC. This sequence encodes CAWFGTGLTYEQYF.